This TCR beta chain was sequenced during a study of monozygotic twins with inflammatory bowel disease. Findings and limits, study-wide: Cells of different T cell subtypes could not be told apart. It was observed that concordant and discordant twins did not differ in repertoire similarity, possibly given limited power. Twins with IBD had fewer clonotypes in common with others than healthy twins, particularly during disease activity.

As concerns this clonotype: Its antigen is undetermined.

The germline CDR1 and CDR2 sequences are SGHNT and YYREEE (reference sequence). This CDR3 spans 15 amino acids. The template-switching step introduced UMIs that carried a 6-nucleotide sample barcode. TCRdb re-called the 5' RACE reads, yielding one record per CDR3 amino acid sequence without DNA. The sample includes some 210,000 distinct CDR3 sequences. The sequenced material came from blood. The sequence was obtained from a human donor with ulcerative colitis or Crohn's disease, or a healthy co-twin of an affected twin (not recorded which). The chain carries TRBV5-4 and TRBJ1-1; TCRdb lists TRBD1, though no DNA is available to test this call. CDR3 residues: CASSYADRQNTEAFF. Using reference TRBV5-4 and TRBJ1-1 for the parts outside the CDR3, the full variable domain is ETGVTQSPTHLIKTRGQQVTLRCSSQSGHNTVSWYQQALGQGPQFIFQYYREEENGRGNFPPRFSGLQFPNYSSELNVNALELDDSALYLCASSYADRQNTEAFFGQGTRLTVV.